This record looks at one T cell receptor (beta chain) sequence and its context. Its antigen is unknown. Base-call qualities are not available, and no considerably larger clone is one nucleotide away. The cohort was made up of approximately 670 healthy bone marrow donors. Cohort members were all nominally healthy when sampled, although unrecorded immune exposures were likely present. The donor was CMV seronegative and belonged to the group of 350 to 400 seronegative cohort members. Every donor gave a peripheral blood sample, and the peripheral blood mononuclear cells from that sample were used for TCR beta sequencing. Genomic DNA extraction from the blood cell samples was performed with the Qiagen DNeasy Blood Extraction Kit. Library preparation employed the immunoSEQ multiplex PCR assay. The multiplex PCR relied on a mix of 60 forward primers for TCR Vbeta segments and 13 reverse primers for TCR Jbeta segments. The CDR3 region of rearranged TCR beta genes was amplified from genomic DNA with a multiplex PCR assay. On the Illumina HiSeq System, the amplified TCR beta libraries were sequenced as 87-base-pair reads. In the paper's pipeline: Across the 600 to 700 repertoires, a later analysis counted roughly 84 million unique TCR beta chains, roughly 11 million of which were shared by at least two donors. Raw reads were error-corrected and collapsed into unique sequences with a nearest-neighbor algorithm that merged closely related sequences to remove PCR and sequencing errors. CDR3 sequences were aligned to IMGT reference sequences to assign V, D and J gene segments. For a sequence to be retained, a match of at least six nucleotides was required to both a V gene segment and a J gene segment. A rearrangement counted as productive if the CDR3 had no stop codons and remained in frame with V and J, and every other rearrangement counted as non-productive. Following IMGT convention, CDR3 was defined as the stretch from the second conserved V-encoded cysteine to the conserved J-encoded phenylalanine. The earlier analysis of 500 to 600 of the donors excluded sequences that lacked an unambiguous match to a single V gene segment. In an earlier analysis of some 590 of the donors, a V segment was called functional when productive rearrangements were above 56.7%, and segregating when the standard deviation between donors exceeded 5%. To diagnose cytomegalovirus status from the catalog of TCR beta chain sequences, a statistical classification framework was built. A later analysis assigned V and J genes by comparing TCR nucleotide sequences with IMGT/GENE-DB human TR gene sequences. The TCRdist pipeline was used in a later analysis to assign CDR3 sequences and most-parsimonious VDJ recombination scenarios. In a later analysis, every TCR beta chain was defined by the combination of its CDR3 amino acid sequence and its V-gene family, and reads without a unique V-gene family were dropped. As a way to deal with suspected cross-contamination and a sequencing artifact, a later analysis dropped approximately 590 nucleotide sequences that were highly shared and had low generation probability. In a later analysis, a clonal expansion index was calculated for each public chain from normalized within-repertoire ranks of inferred template counts. Generation probabilities in a later analysis came from a VDJ recombination model fitted to out-of-frame rearrangements, and those results were checked against IGoR. A later analysis scored TCR-TCR, TCR-HLA and TCR-CMV co-occurrence with hypergeometric tests, applying a repertoire-size bias correction to TCR pairs. A later analysis estimated false discovery rates by permuting HLA or CMV assignments 20 times. In a later analysis, co-occurring TCRs were grouped using DBSCAN, and TCRdist sequence similarity was added for clustering within HLA-allele-positive subsets. Co-occurrence clustering excluded repertoires with fewer than 30,000 or more than 120,000 public chains, plus five with anomalous nucleotide sharing. In TCRdb, the immuneACCESS table is reduced to in-frame sequences with V and J assigned. These tables do not hold every clone; where another copy was compared, an unresolved V gene accounts for under half, and the others remain unexplained. That table furnishes V, J and clone size, whereas the DNA furnished D and trimming. This sample holds 160,000 or so clones; approximately 82% were observed only once. The ten largest clonotypes hold around 1.4% of the sample.

This entry comes from a study of cytomegalovirus exposure and HLA in healthy donors (dated by TCRdb to about 2017). Some background on the complete study: An earlier analysis of approximately 640 of the donors reported roughly 300 Gb of sequence data and some 120 million unique TCR beta sequences from about 180 million T cells. Four to six DR-DQ haplotypes were handled as single units for association and clustering, since linkage in the cohort was strong. Both class I and class II loci were covered by HLA typing, at four-digit resolution. All discovery cohort repertoires had been generated using a single sequencing platform. Across 398 genotyped donors of the cohort, an average of about 240,000 unique TCR beta nucleotide sequences per donor were sequenced, and roughly 18% of those sequences were non-productive. About 300 gigabases of sequencing data and approximately 84 million unique TCR sequences were included in an early release covering several hundred HLA-typed donors. The study used immunosequencing to profile the T cell repertoires of approximately 690 subjects and linked those repertoires to cytomegalovirus serostatus. The aim of the study was to test whether cataloging public T cell receptors could identify signatures of past pathogen exposure. In the later analysis, no new phenotypic data were used to find candidate immune exposures; instead, reliance was placed on TCR beta sequences and their occurrence across donors. A later genetic analysis took genome-wide SNP genotypes for about three fifths of the 666 donors and used that subset as a discovery cohort. To study patterns of TCR occurrence, a later analysis re-analyzed previously published TCR beta repertoires from 666 donors and added high-resolution HLA genotyping. The study combined high-throughput TCR immunosequencing, statistical association of individual TCRs with disease status, and machine learning to predict cytomegalovirus infection status. The genetic ancestry cluster associated with self-reported Caucasian donors included about 84% of the roughly 400 genotyped donors. In an earlier analysis of about 590 of the donors, high-throughput TCR beta sequencing was used to judge whether each TCR beta V gene segment behaved as functional or pseudogenic. Donor age, sex, ethnicity and CMV serostatus were compiled together with the repertoire data. The number of donors typed differed by locus, with roughly 629-640 for A, B, C, DRB1 and DQB1, over 500 for DQA1, 600 to 610 for DPA1, and 450 to 480 for DPB1. A separate validation cohort of 100 to 150 different subjects was used in addition to the approximately 640-subject first cohort. Findings and caveats that apply to the study as a whole: CMV serostatus was the only immune exposure information available for the cohort. Because HLA typing was missing for some donors at each locus, association tests included only the typed subset. According to a later analysis, parvovirus B19, influenza, CMV and Epstein-Barr virus appeared linked to several top co-occurrence clusters. V-gene and J-gene trimming of TCR beta chains was associated with a missense DCLRE1C variant in a later genetic analysis, and the association was replicated in an independent cohort. Cytomegalovirus status was reported to be diagnosed by the classifier with high specificity and sensitivity in both the original and validation cohorts. According to a later analysis, TCR association rates differed among HLA loci, with DRB1 alleles showing the most associated TCRs and HLA-C alleles showing the fewest. Across donors, most TCR sequences were observed very rarely, whereas some public TCRs were present in many individuals. A further reported finding was that TCR beta sequences accurately predicted the HLA-A and HLA-B alleles for most subjects in the first cohort. In a later analysis, HLA-associated TCR beta chains showed more clonal expansion and lower generation probabilities than non-associated chains that were equally common. Presence/absence analyses assumed roughly uniform sequencing depth across donors, an assumption that may not hold. In an earlier analysis of fewer than 700 of the donors, most TCR beta V segments appeared in productive rearrangements about 87% or about 30% of the time, broadly matching IMGT annotations. Linkage disequilibrium might explain the correlated functional status among segregating V segments, but an unknown experimental factor could not be excluded. A later analysis associated about 17,000 TCR beta sequences with specific HLA alleles at a false discovery rate of 0.05. In a later analysis, most CMV-associated TCR beta chains were found to appear HLA-restricted, with HLA associations seemingly driven largely by CMV exposure. A cluster of highly shared sequence variants was judged likely to represent a technical artifact of the sequencing pipeline. Assigning TCR associations to individual alleles was difficult when HLA alleles, especially DR and DQ, strongly co-occurred. Compared with the approximately 670-donor mean, donors in an Asian-associated ancestry cluster had fewer N-insertions in productive TCRs, according to a later genetic analysis. In the study, 150 to 200 TCR beta chains were listed as associated with cytomegalovirus. In vitro tests confirmed that a few of the cytomegalovirus-associated TCR beta chains recognize cytomegalovirus antigens. The authors suggested that the approach could potentially be extended to other disease states and immunological phenotypes. The cohort was sequenced for TCR beta chains only, and without alpha or paired-chain data the features that could be detected were limited. Because counts were too low, roughly 18 rarely observed V segments, including chromosome 9 orphons, were left out of the earlier analysis of over 550 of the donors.

Material: PBMCs. The origin of this receptor is a male donor in good health and CMV-seronegative.

Here is the DNA: TGCGCCAGCAGTGACAGCGGGAGGCCCGAGGAGACCCAGTACTTC. Its translation is CASSDSGRPEETQYF. This receptor chain uses TRBV10-2 and TRBJ2-5, with 9 bases matching TRBD2. The CDR3 goes from the cysteine to the phenylalanine over 15 residues. The entry retains the CDR3 DNA only, 45 bases that are in frame from base 1. V is trimmed back by 3 bases and J by 5 bases, and the junction contains 7 bases that no gene match accounts for. CDR1 and CDR2 were assigned from the germline V gene as WSHSY and SAAADI.